Below are 14 T cell receptor beta chains sequenced from a single sample in a study of T cell responses to AZD1222 COVID-19 vaccine. Sequencing was performed with immunoSEQ multiplex PCR; in TCRdb, only in-frame clones are kept and a portion is missing. The repertoire holds about 170,000 clones, with roughly 93% as singletons. The sequences come from peripheral blood, collected on day 0 of AZD1222 vaccination. These receptors were collected from an adult in good health.

The sample holds one count of this clone. The V and J genes are TRBV10-1 and TRBJ1-1, with D perhaps matching TRBD1 (6 bases). V was shortened by 7 bases and J by 4 bases, with 16 bases between the two germline ends. The CDR3 spans 14 residues. CDR1 and CDR2 from the germline V gene are WNHNN and SYGVQD (reference sequence). The CDR3 loop is CASKGGSAGTEAFF. The CDR3, as DNA: TGCGCCAGCAAAGGGGGATCTGCTGGCACTGAAGCTTTCTTT.

The genes are TRBV2 and TRBJ1-6; D is undetermined. With 6 bases removed from V and 0 bases from J, the gap between germline ends came to 15 bases. This CDR3 contains 17 residues. Germline V gene data show CDR1 as SNHLY and CDR2 as FYNNEI. CDR3 nucleotide sequence: TGTGCCAGCAGCCCACGGGCAGCCCTCTCCTATAATTCACCCCTCCACTTT. This translates into CASSPRAALSYNSPLHF.

The chain recombines TRBV7-9 with TRBJ2-2; perhaps TRBD1 as D (6 bases). Germline V CDR1 and CDR2: SEHNR, FQNEAQ (reference sequence). The CDR3 contains 16 residues. The ends were cut back, 5 bases at V and 1 base at J, with 14 bases in the middle. DNA of the CDR3: TGTGCCAGCAGCGGACAGTACTTACAGAACACCGGGGAGCTGTTTTTT. Protein: CASSGQYLQNTGELFF.

This chain joins TRBV7-8 and TRBJ2-3; 8 bases line up with TRBD2. The CDR3 has 15 amino acids. Germline loops: CDR1 SGHVS, CDR2 FQNEAQ. V gave up 5 bases and J gave up 6 bases; unmatched junction bases: 10. DNA for the CDR3: TGTGCCAGCAGCATGACGGGACTAGGGGGGGATACGCAGTATTTT. The encoded protein is CASSMTGLGGDTQYF.

The chain recombines TRBV13 with TRBJ2-6; 7 bases are a match to TRBD1. The CDR3 extends over 18 amino acids. Germline CDR1 and CDR2: PRHDT and FYEKMQ (reference sequence). After removal of 5 bases from V and 0 bases from J, the junction contained 10 bases not matched to a gene. For the CDR3, the DNA is TGTGCCAGCAGCGATCTTGGACAGGCGTACTCTGGGGCCAACGTCCTGACTTTC. Residues: CASSDLGQAYSGANVLTF. Based on the CDR3 plus reference TRBV13 and TRBJ2-6, the full variable domain is AAGVIQSPRHLIKEKRETATLKCYPIPRHDTVYWYQQGPGQDPQFLISFYEKMQSDKGSIPDRFSAQQFSDYHSELNMSSLELGDSALYFCASSDLGQAYSGANVLTFGAGSRLTVL.

Turning to this clone: At the DNA level, this CDR3 is encoded by other sequences in the same sample as well. The CDR3 coding sequence is TGTGCCAGCTCAGAGGACCGATACACTGAAGCTTTCTTT. It is translated as CASSEDRYTEAFF. The gene calls are TRBV18 and TRBJ1-1; no reliable D call. This CDR3 is built from 13 residues. Germline V gene lookup returns CDR1 KGHSH and CDR2 LQKENI. Deletions cut 5 bases from V and 3 bases from J, with 10 bases between.

This chain joins TRBV6-1 and TRBJ1-4; 7 bases match TRBD1. V trimming: 3 bases; J trimming: 8 bases; junction bases outside the gene matches: 6. Germline V CDR1 and CDR2: MNHNS, SASEGT. The CDR3 sequence is 14 residues long. For the CDR3, the DNA is TGTGCCAGCAGTGATGACAGGGTTTGGGAAAAACTGTTTTTT. This sequence encodes CASSDDRVWEKLFF.

The V and J genes are TRBV3-1 (or the pseudogene TRBV3-2) and TRBJ2-1, with 7 bases identical to TRBD2. There are 16 residues in the CDR3. V trimming: 4 bases; J trimming: 1 base; junction bases outside the gene matches: 7. Germline values: CDR1 LGHDT, CDR2 YNNKEL (reference sequence). In DNA form, the CDR3 reads TGTGCCAGCAGCCCCGAGAGCGGGGTGTCCTACAATGAGCAGTTCTTC. As protein: CASSPESGVSYNEQFF.

This chain links TRBV6-4 with TRBJ1-4; 8 positions agree with TRBD1. The CDR3 is 14 amino acids. V gave up 5 bases and J gave up 10 bases; unmatched junction bases: 9. CDR1 and CDR2 from the germline V gene are MRHNA and SNTAGT. The CDR3 nucleotides are TGTGCCAGCAGTCCAGGACAGGGCAGAAGAAAACTGTTTTTT. Translation: CASSPGQGRRKLFF.

This rearrangement joins TRBV30 to TRBJ1-2; D might be TRBD1 (5 bases). This CDR3 comprises 14 residues. CDR1 GTSNPN and CDR2 SVGIG come from the germline V gene (reference sequence). The germline V and J ends were trimmed by 0 bases and 2 bases, with 10 bases remaining between them. The CDR3 DNA sequence: TGTGCCTGGAGTGTCTTGAGGGGAAACTATGGCTACACCTTC. Translated: CAWSVLRGNYGYTF. The full variable domain, in which reference TRBV30 and TRBJ1-2 provide the parts outside the CDR3, is SQTIHQWPATLVQPVGSPLSLECTVEGTSNPNLYWYRQAAGRGLQLLFYSVGIGQISSEVPQNLSASRPQDRQFILSSKKLLLSDSGFYLCAWSVLRGNYGYTFGSGTRLTVV.

The chain employs TRBV27 and TRBJ1-1, with D maybe TRBD1 (5 bases). V dropped 1 base and J dropped 2 bases, with 23 bases sitting between them. The CDR3 loop spans 19 amino acids. CDR1 and CDR2 from the germline V gene are MNHEY and SMNVEV (reference sequence). The CDR3 coding sequence is TGTGCCAGCAGTTTATTAAGTTTCGAGGGGAGGAGAGAAAACACTGAAGCTTTCTTT. It yields the protein CASSLLSFEGRRENTEAFF.

The rearrangement links TRBV15 to TRBJ1-2; maybe TRBD1 (5 bases). Germline V CDR1 and CDR2: LNHNV, YYDKDF (reference sequence). The CDR3 is 14 amino acids. The germline V and J ends were trimmed by 1 base and 6 bases, with 12 bases remaining between them. The DNA for the CDR3 is TGTGCCACCAGCAGAGGAGGGGTCGGTGATGGCTACACCTTC. Its protein product is CATSRGGVGDGYTF.

This sequence joins TRBV9 and TRBJ2-1; 7 bases align to TRBD1. Germline-derived CDR1 and CDR2 are SGDLS and YYNGEE. Unmatched junction bases numbered 12, after V lost 0 bases and J lost 9 bases. This CDR3 comprises 16 residues. CDR3 sequence reads: CASSVVEGATSVEQFF. The DNA of the CDR3 is TGTGCCAGCAGCGTAGTCGAGGGGGCCACCTCCGTTGAGCAGTTCTTC.

In this sample, this clone turned up once. The chain is built from TRBV7-7 and TRBJ2-7; possibly TRBD1 for D (5 bases). The length of the CDR3 is 14 residues. V dropped 5 bases and J dropped 0 bases, with 11 bases sitting between them. Germline V gene sequence: CDR1 SSHAT, CDR2 FNYEAQ (reference sequence). The CDR3 DNA reads as TGTGCCAGCAGCCTAAGACAGAACTCCTACGAGCAGTACTTC. Residues: CASSLRQNSYEQYF.